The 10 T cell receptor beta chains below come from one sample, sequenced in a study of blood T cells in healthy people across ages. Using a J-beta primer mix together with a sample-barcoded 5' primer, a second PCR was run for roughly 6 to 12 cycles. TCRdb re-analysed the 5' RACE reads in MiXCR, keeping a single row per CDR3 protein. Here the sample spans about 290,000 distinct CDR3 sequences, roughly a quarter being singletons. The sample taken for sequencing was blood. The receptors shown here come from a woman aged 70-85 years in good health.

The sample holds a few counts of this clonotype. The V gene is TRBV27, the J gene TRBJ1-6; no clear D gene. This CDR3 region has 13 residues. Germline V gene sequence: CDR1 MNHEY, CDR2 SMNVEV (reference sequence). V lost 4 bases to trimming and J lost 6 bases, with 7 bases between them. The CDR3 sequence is CASSSRLNSPLHF. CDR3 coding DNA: TGTGCCAGCAGTTCTCGGCTTAATTCACCCCTCCACTTT.

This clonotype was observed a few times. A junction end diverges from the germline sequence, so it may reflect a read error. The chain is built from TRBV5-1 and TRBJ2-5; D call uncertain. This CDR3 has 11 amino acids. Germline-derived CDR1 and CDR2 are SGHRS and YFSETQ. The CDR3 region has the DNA TGCGCCAGCAGCTTCCCCGGCCCCGGCTGGTTC. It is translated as CASSFPGPGWF. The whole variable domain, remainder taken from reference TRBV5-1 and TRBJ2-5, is KAGVTQTPRYLIKTRGQQVTLSCSPISGHRSVSWYQQTPGQGLQFLFEYFSETQRNKGNFPGRFSGRQFSNSRSEMNVSTLELGDSALYLCASSFPGPGWFGPGTRLLVL.

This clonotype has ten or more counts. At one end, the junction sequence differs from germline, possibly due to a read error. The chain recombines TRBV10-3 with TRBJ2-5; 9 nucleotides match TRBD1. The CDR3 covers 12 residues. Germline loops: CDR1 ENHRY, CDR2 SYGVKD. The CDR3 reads CAISESGTGMDF. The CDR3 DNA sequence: TGTGCCATCAGTGAATCCGGGACAGGGATGGACTTC.

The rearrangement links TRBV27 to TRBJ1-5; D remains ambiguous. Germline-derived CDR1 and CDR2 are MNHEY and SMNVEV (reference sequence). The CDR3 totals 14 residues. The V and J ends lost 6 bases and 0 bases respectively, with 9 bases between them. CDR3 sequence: CASRDGNSNQPQHF. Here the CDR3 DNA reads TGTGCCAGCAGGGACGGTAATAGCAATCAGCCCCAGCATTTT.

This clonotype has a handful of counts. The CDR3 loop is CSARDTSISNTEAFF. The CDR3 DNA reads TGCAGTGCTAGAGACACATCCATCTCGAACACTGAAGCTTTCTTT. The V call is TRBV20-1, the J call TRBJ1-1; no clear D gene. Germline V CDR1 and CDR2: DFQATT, SNEGSKA (reference sequence). The CDR3 runs to 15 residues. The V and J ends lost 0 bases and 1 base respectively, with 12 bases between them.

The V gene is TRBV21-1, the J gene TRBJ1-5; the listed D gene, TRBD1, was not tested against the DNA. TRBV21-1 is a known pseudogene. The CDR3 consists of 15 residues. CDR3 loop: CASSLRQDLNQPQHF. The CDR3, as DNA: TGTGCCAGCAGCCTCCGACAGGACCTCAATCAGCCCCAGCATTTT.

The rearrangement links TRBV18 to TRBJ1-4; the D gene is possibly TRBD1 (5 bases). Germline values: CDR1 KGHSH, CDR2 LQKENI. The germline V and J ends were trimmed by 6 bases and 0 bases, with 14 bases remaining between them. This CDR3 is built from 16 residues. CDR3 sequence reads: CASSLGQTTTNEKLFF. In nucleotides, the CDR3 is TGTGCCAGCTCCCTGGGGCAGACAACAACTAATGAAAAACTGTTTTTT.

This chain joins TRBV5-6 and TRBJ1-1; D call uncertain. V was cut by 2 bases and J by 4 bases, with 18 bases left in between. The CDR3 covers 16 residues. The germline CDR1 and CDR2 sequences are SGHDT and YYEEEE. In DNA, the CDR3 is TGTGCCAGCAGCTTACCTGGACTGTTGGGGAGCACTGAAGCTTTCTTT. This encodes CASSLPGLLGSTEAFF. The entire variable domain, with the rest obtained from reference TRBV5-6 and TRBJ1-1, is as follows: DAGVTQSPTHLIKTRGQQVTLRCSPKSGHDTVSWYQQALGQGPQFIFQYYEEEERQRGNFPDRFSGHQFPNYSSELNVNALLLGDSALYLCASSLPGLLGSTEAFFGQGTRLTVV.

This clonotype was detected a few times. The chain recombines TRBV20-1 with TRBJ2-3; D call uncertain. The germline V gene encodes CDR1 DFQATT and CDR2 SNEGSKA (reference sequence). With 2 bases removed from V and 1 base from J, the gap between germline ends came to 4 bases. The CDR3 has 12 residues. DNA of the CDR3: TGCAGTGCTAGACCCGGCACAGATACGCAGTATTTT. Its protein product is CSARPGTDTQYF.

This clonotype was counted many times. CDR3 bases: TGTGCCAGCGGGGGCGTTCTGAGGGGCACAGATACGCAGTATTTT. Amino acids: CASGGVLRGTDTQYF. The J gene is TRBJ2-3, the V gene TRBV2; tentatively, D is TRBD1 (6 bases). The CDR3 extends over 15 amino acids. Trimming stripped 8 bases from V and 1 base from J, with 16 bases between. Looked up from germline, CDR1 is SNHLY and CDR2 is FYNNEI.